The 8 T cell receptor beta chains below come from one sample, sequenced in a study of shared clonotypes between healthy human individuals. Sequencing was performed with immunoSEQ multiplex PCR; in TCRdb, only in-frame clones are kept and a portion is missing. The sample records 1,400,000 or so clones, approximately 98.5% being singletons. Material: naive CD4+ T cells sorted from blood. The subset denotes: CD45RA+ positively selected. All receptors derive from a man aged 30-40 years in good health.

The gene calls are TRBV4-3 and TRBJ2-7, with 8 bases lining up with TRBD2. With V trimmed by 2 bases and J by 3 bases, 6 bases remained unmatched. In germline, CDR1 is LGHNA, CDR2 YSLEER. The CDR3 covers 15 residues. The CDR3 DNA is TGCGCCAGCAGCCAATTACTAGCGGACTACTACGAGCAGTACTTC. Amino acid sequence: CASSQLLADYYEQYF.

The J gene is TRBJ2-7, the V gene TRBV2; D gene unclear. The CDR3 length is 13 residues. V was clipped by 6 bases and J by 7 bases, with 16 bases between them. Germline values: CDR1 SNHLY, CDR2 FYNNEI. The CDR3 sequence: CASRGDNLREQYF. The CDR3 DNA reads TGTGCCAGCAGGGGTGACAATTTACGGGAGCAGTACTTC.

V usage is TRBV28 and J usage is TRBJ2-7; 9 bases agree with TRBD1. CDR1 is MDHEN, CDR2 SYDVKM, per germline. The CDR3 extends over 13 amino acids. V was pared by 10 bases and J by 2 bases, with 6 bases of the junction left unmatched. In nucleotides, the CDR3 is TGTGCCACCTACGGGACAGGGACCTACGAGCAGTACTTC. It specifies CATYGTGTYEQYF.

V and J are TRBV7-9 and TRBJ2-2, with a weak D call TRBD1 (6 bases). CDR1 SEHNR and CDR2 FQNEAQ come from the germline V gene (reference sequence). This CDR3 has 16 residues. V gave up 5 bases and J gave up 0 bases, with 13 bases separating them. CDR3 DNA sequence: TGTGCCAGCAGCCCAAGGGGGAGCCCGAACACCGGGGAGCTGTTTTTT. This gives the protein CASSPRGSPNTGELFF.

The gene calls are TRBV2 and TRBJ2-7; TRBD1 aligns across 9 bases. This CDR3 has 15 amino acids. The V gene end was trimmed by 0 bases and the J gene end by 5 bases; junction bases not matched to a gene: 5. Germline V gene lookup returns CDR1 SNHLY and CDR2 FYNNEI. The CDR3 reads CASSEAGTGIHEQYF. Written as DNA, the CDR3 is TGTGCCAGCAGTGAAGCTGGGACAGGGATCCACGAGCAGTACTTC.

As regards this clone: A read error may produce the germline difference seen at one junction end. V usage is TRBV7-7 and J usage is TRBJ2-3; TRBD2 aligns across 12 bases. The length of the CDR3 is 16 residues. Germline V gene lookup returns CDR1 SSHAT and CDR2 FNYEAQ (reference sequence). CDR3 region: CASSLGLAGSTDTQYF. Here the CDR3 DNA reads TGTGCTAGCAGCTTAGGACTAGCGGGAAGCACAGATACGCAGTATTTT.

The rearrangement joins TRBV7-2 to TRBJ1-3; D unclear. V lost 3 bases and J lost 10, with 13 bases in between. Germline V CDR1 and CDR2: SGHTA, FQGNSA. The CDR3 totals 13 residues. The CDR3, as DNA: TGTGCCAGCAGCTTTGTACAACCCATTACCATATATTTT. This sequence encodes CASSFVQPITIYF.

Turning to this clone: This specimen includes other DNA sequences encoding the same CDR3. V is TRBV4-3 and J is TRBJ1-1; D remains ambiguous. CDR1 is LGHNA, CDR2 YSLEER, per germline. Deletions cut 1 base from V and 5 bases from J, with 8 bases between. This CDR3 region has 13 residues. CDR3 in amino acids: CASSQGPLTEAFF. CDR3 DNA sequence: TGCGCCAGCAGCCAAGGACCTTTAACTGAAGCTTTCTTT.